The next 20 T cell receptor beta chains were all read from a single sample in a study of T cell responses to AZD1222 COVID-19 vaccine. The table came from immunoSEQ multiplex PCR; TCRdb's copy has only in-frame clones and leaves some out. There are about 140,000 clones in the sample, with 2% to 2.5% held by the top ten. The sequenced sample was peripheral blood. The receptor set was obtained from an adult in good health.

V and J are TRBV7-2 and TRBJ2-5, with D uncertain. Trimming left V 5 bases short and J 2 bases short, with 12 bases between. The CDR3 spans 14 residues. Germline V gene data show CDR1 as SGHTA and CDR2 as FQGNSA. In DNA, the CDR3 is TGTGCCAGCAGCCCTTTTGCCCCACAAGAGACCCAGTACTTC. It is translated as CASSPFAPQETQYF.

The V call is TRBV5-6, the J call TRBJ1-2; perhaps TRBD1 as D (6 bases). Per germline, CDR1 SGHDT and CDR2 YYEEEE. This CDR3 region has 16 residues. V was shortened by 6 bases and J by 1 base, with 19 bases between the two germline ends. The CDR3 sequence: CASIHRDTDFNYGYTF. The CDR3 DNA follows: TGTGCCAGCATCCACCGGGACACAGATTTTAACTATGGCTACACCTTC.

The chain has TRBV24-1 and TRBJ1-6, with TRBD1 identical over 9 bases. This CDR3 comprises 16 residues. Germline lookup yields CDR1 KGHDR and CDR2 SFDVKD. V was pared by 3 bases and J by 9 bases, with 8 bases of the junction left unmatched. The chain's CDR3 is CATSDPPGQGTSPLHF. DNA for the CDR3: TGTGCCACCAGTGATCCTCCGGGACAGGGAACTTCACCCCTCCACTTT.

A note on this clone: The sample carries other DNA sequences with the same CDR3. The V call is TRBV10-3, the J call TRBJ1-2; TRBD1 is a possible D gene (6 bases). Trimming cost V 4 bases and J 4 bases, with 13 bases left between them. This CDR3 is 14 amino acids long. From germline, CDR1 is ENHRY and CDR2 SYGVKD. Written as DNA, the CDR3 is TGTGCCATCAGTGGCAACAGGGAGGGCTATGGCTACACCTTC. Encoded protein: CAISGNREGYGYTF.

The chain joins TRBV2 to TRBJ2-7; D is perhaps TRBD1 (6 bases). V lost 7 bases and J 4 bases, leaving 17 bases between the germline ends. CDR3 length: 14 amino acids. CDR1 SNHLY and CDR2 FYNNEI come from the germline V gene. The CDR3 here is CASIVGTRGYEQYF. The CDR3 DNA is TGTGCCAGCATCGTAGGGACCAGGGGTTACGAGCAGTACTTC.

The chain joins TRBV21-1 to TRBJ2-7; TRBD2 was called by the table and not checked on the DNA. TRBV21-1 is marked as a pseudogene. CDR3 size: 16 residues. DNA of the CDR3: TGTGCCAGCAGCAAGCAGCTAGCGGGGCTAGCCTACGAGCAGTACTTC. This sequence encodes CASSKQLAGLAYEQYF.

The gene calls are TRBV6-2 or TRBV6-3 and TRBJ2-6; 7 bases are a match to TRBD1. J lost 2 bases, V lost 5 bases, and 9 bases had no gene match. This CDR3 contains 17 residues. CDR1 and CDR2 from the germline V gene are MNHEY and SVGEGT. The CDR3 is CASSPLTGFAGANVLTF. The CDR3 nucleotides read TGTGCCAGCAGTCCCCTGACAGGGTTTGCTGGGGCCAACGTCCTGACTTTC.

The chain has TRBV5-1 and TRBJ1-2; 8 positions agree with TRBD1. The CDR3 is 17 amino acids. J lost 4 bases, V lost 0 bases, and 11 bases had no gene match. CDR1 SGHRS and CDR2 YFSETQ come from the germline V gene. The CDR3 here is CASSLEPNRGSGYGYTF. DNA for the CDR3: TGCGCCAGCAGCTTGGAACCAAACAGGGGGTCTGGCTATGGCTACACCTTC.

The chain employs TRBV19 and TRBJ1-1; D not resolved. Trimming shortened V by 5 bases and J by 0 bases, and 13 bases separated the two germline ends. Germline CDR1 LNHDA, CDR2 SQIVND (reference sequence). The CDR3 sequence is 15 residues long. The CDR3 nucleotides read TGTGCCAGTAGTCCGACGGTCGTAATGAACACTGAAGCTTTCTTT. It yields the protein CASSPTVVMNTEAFF.

V gene TRBV7-2 combines with J gene TRBJ2-3; unclear D gene. The V end lost 4 bases, the J end lost 1 base, and 3 bases lay between the germline ends. The CDR3 covers 12 residues. The germline gives CDR1 SGHTA, CDR2 FQGNSA. CDR3 coding DNA: TGTGCCAGCAGCTCACGCACAGATACGCAGTATTTT. Its protein product is CASSSRTDTQYF.

This chain connects TRBV28 to TRBJ1-3; a possible D gene is TRBD1 (5 bases). The CDR3 is 15 residues long. V gave up 6 bases and J gave up 2 bases, with 14 bases separating them. Germline CDR1 reads MDHEN; CDR2 reads SYDVKM. As DNA, the CDR3 is TGTGCCAGCAGGTATTCAGGGTTCACTGGAAACACCATATATTTT. This translates into CASRYSGFTGNTIYF.

The chain recombines TRBV6-5 with TRBJ1-5; a weak D match, TRBD1 (5 bases). The germline V gene encodes CDR1 MNHEY and CDR2 SVGAGI. CDR3 size: 15 residues. V shed 5 bases and J shed 3 bases, with 14 bases lying between them. In DNA, the CDR3 is TGTGCCAGCAGTAGGGCCCCAGGGCTCAATCAGCCCCAGCATTTT. Encoded protein: CASSRAPGLNQPQHF.

The rearrangement links TRBV7-2 to TRBJ2-4; no reliable D call. The CDR3 spans 13 residues. Germline V lookup: CDR1 SGHTA, CDR2 FQGNSA. The V end lost 3 bases, the J end lost 6 bases, and 9 bases lay between the germline ends. The CDR3 nucleotides read TGTGCCAGCAGCTTTGTGACGGGAAACATTCAGTACTTC. This translates into CASSFVTGNIQYF.

The rearrangement links TRBV7-9 to TRBJ1-4; weak D call: TRBD1 (6 bases). Germline values: CDR1 SEHNR, CDR2 FQNEAQ (reference sequence). V lost 1 base and J lost 6, with 12 bases in between. The CDR3 is 15 residues long. CDR3 residues: CASSLGAGDDEKLFF. Written as DNA, the CDR3 is TGTGCCAGCAGCTTAGGTGCAGGGGATGATGAAAAACTGTTTTTT. Drawing the rest from reference TRBV7-9 and TRBJ1-4, the complete variable domain is DTGVSQNPRHKITKRGQNVTFRCDPISEHNRLYWYRQTLGQGPEFLTYFQNEAQLEKSRLLSDRFSAERPKGSFSTLEIQRTEQGDSAMYLCASSLGAGDDEKLFFGSGTQLSVL.

The gene calls are TRBV7-9 and TRBJ1-6; 9 bases are shared with TRBD1. The germline V gene has CDR1 SEHNR and CDR2 FQNEAQ (reference sequence). V shed 4 bases and J 10 bases; nucleotides not matched to a gene: 8. The CDR3 consists of 15 residues. The CDR3 sequence: CASSWGQGLGSPLHF. As DNA, the CDR3 is TGTGCCAGCAGCTGGGGACAGGGACTGGGATCACCCCTCCACTTT. Full variable domain (missing parts from reference TRBV7-9 and TRBJ1-6): DTGVSQNPRHKITKRGQNVTFRCDPISEHNRLYWYRQTLGQGPEFLTYFQNEAQLEKSRLLSDRFSAERPKGSFSTLEIQRTEQGDSAMYLCASSWGQGLGSPLHFGNGTRLTVT.

V is TRBV7-2 and J is TRBJ1-1, with 9 bases aligning to TRBD1. Germline V gene sequence: CDR1 SGHTA, CDR2 FQGNSA. With 4 bases clipped from V and 5 bases from J, the junction kept 5 bases outside the gene matches. This CDR3 contains 14 residues. The CDR3 bases are TGTGCCAGCAGCTCACAGGGGGCTCGGACTGAAGCTTTCTTT. Translating it yields CASSSQGARTEAFF. The variable domain in full, with the rest retrieved from reference TRBV7-2 and TRBJ1-1, is GAGVSQSPSNKVTEKGKDVELRCDPISGHTALYWYRQSLGQGLEFLIYFQGNSAPDKSGLPSDRFSAERTGGSVSTLTIQRTQQEDSAVYLCASSSQGARTEAFFGQGTRLTVV.

The CDR3 region is CASSRFREAGTEAFF. CDR3 bases: TGTGCCAGCAGCCGCTTTAGGGAAGCTGGGACTGAAGCTTTCTTT. The rearrangement joins TRBV14 to TRBJ1-1; D unclear. Per germline, CDR1 SGHDN and CDR2 FVKESK. This CDR3 has 15 amino acids. V lost 4 bases to trimming and J lost 5 bases, with 17 bases between them.

The V call is TRBV11-3, the J call TRBJ1-1; D gene ambiguous. The ends were cut back, 1 base at V and 1 base at J, with 7 bases in the middle. This CDR3 has 14 residues. Per germline, CDR1 SGHNT and CDR2 YENEEA. Here the CDR3 reads CASSLGRRNTEAFF. The CDR3 bases are TGTGCCAGCAGCTTAGGGCGTAGGAACACTGAAGCTTTCTTT.

The rearrangement joins TRBV6-2 or TRBV6-3 to TRBJ2-3, with 7 bases matching TRBD1. Losses at the gene ends were 5 bases for V and 3 bases for J; bases not matched to a gene: 5. CDR1 and CDR2 (germline): MNHEY, SVGEGT. The CDR3 runs to 14 residues. The CDR3 is CASSRQGGTDTQYF. In DNA form, the CDR3 reads TGTGCCAGCAGTCGACAGGGCGGAACAGATACGCAGTATTTT.

The rearrangement uses TRBV5-1 and TRBJ1-6; TRBD1 matches 8 bases. CDR3 length equals 15 residues. J was trimmed by 10 bases and V by 4 bases; bases with no gene match: 10. From germline, CDR1 is SGHRS and CDR2 YFSETQ. The CDR3 DNA is TGCGCCAGCAGCCTGTGGGGACAGGAAGGATCACCCCTCCACTTT. As protein: CASSLWGQEGSPLHF.